This T cell receptor beta chain was sequenced in a study of PD-1 blockade in classical Hodgkin lymphoma. Noted time point: cycle 4 day 1 (C4D1), after 6 weeks of nivolumab. With no exception, relapse followed autologous stem cell transplantation in all patients, and brentuximab vedotin exposure varied. This clone was seen just once. Trimming removed 4 bases from V and 3 bases from J, with 25 bases in between. This CDR3 is built from 17 residues. The germline gives CDR1 GTSNPN, CDR2 SVGIG (reference sequence). Using immunoSEQ multiplex PCR, the repertoire was profiled, and TCRdb retains in-frame clones only, with some absent. Among tens of thousands of clones listed, nearly 80% were seen once.

The sample was peripheral blood mononuclear cells (PBMCs), taken before the fourth cycle of nivolumab. The TCR comes from a human donor with classical Hodgkin lymphoma. The J gene is TRBJ2-7, the V gene TRBV30; perhaps D is TRBD1 or TRBD2 (6 bases each). CDR3 nucleotides: TGTGCCTGGAATCAACCCGTGGGGGGCGTGAGGGTCTACGAGCAGTACTTC. Amino acid sequence: CAWNQPVGGVRVYEQYF.